Each of the 22 T cell receptor beta chains below was sequenced from the same sample in a study of Tregs in tolerant kidney transplant recipients. Method: immunoSEQ multiplex PCR; TCRdb's copy keeps in-frame clones and lacks some. Among more than 90,000 clones listed, over 85% were seen once. The nonmyeloablative bone marrow transplants came from related graft donors, with transient mixed chimerism. The sequencing used CD4+ T cells from blood (PBMCs), collected 12 months after the transplant. These receptors were obtained from a human patient who received a combined kidney and bone marrow transplant. The graft donor may account for some of the T cells.

The chain links TRBV19 to TRBJ2-3; TRBD2 aligns across 14 bases. The CDR3 has 15 residues. J gave up 6 bases and V 7 bases, and 6 bases lay outside the gene matches. Per the germline V gene, CDR1 is LNHDA and CDR2 is SQIVND (reference sequence). The CDR3 reads CASTDRTSGRDTQYF. Written as DNA, the CDR3 is TGTGCCAGTACCGATCGGACTAGCGGGAGGGATACGCAGTATTTT.

The chain links TRBV19 to TRBJ2-3; D may be TRBD2 (5 bases). The CDR3 contains 14 residues. V was clipped by 6 bases and J by 3 bases, with 13 bases between them. Per the germline V gene, CDR1 is LNHDA and CDR2 is SQIVND (reference sequence). CDR3 nucleotide sequence: TGTGCCAGTAGCCGCCGGGATCAAACAGATACGCAGTATTTT. Translation: CASSRRDQTDTQYF.

CDR3 sequence reads: CASSLFGGSVGDTQYF. CDR3 in DNA: TGTGCCAGCAGCTTGTTCGGCGGGTCTGTGGGAGATACGCAGTATTTT. The V gene is TRBV5-6, the J gene TRBJ2-3; D may be TRBD2 (5 bases). CDR1 and CDR2 from the germline V gene are SGHDT and YYEEEE. V dropped 1 base and J dropped 5 bases, with 17 bases sitting between them. The CDR3 contains 16 residues.

The chain links TRBV6-5 to TRBJ1-1; TRBD1 is a possible D gene (6 bases). The V and J ends lost 3 bases and 7 bases respectively, with 18 bases between them. In germline, CDR1 is MNHEY, CDR2 SVGAGI. The CDR3 is 15 residues long. Here the CDR3 reads CASSYGETGMYEAFF. As DNA, the CDR3 is TGTGCCAGCAGTTATGGAGAGACAGGCATGTATGAAGCTTTCTTT.

The chain is built from TRBV15 and TRBJ2-7; no firm D call. The ends were cut back, 1 base at V and 2 bases at J, with 9 bases in the middle. The CDR3 has 14 amino acids. The germline gives CDR1 LNHNV, CDR2 YYDKDF (reference sequence). This chain's CDR3 is CATSRGNLAYEQYF. In DNA form, the CDR3 reads TGTGCCACCAGCAGAGGGAATCTAGCCTACGAGCAGTACTTC.

The chain links TRBV28 to TRBJ2-2; 11 bases line up with TRBD1. From germline, CDR1 is MDHEN and CDR2 SYDVKM. The CDR3 runs to 17 residues. Trimming at V came to 4 bases and at J to 4 bases, leaving 8 bases not matched to a gene. The CDR3 protein is CASSSIRGTGGTGELFF. In DNA form, the CDR3 reads TGTGCCAGCAGTTCTATCCGTGGGACAGGGGGCACCGGGGAGCTGTTTTTT.

The chain is built from TRBV10-1 and TRBJ1-2, with TRBD1 matching over 8 bases. Germline CDR1 is WNHNN and CDR2 is SYGVQD (reference sequence). The CDR3 extends over 18 amino acids. Trimming at V came to 5 bases and at J to 1 base, leaving 15 bases not matched to a gene. The CDR3 here is CASSPTPGGLRINYGYTF. CDR3 DNA: TGCGCCAGCAGTCCAACTCCAGGGGGCTTAAGGATTAACTATGGCTACACCTTC.

The chain is built from TRBV2 and TRBJ1-4; no definite D call. This CDR3 comprises 15 residues. Trimming took 2 bases from V and 9 from J, leaving 16 bases between them. The V gene's germline CDR1 is SNHLY and CDR2 FYNNEI. The CDR3 loop reads CASSEQARRYKKLFF. As DNA, the CDR3 is TGTGCCAGCAGTGAACAGGCAAGGAGGTATAAAAAACTGTTTTTT.

This chain links TRBV2 with TRBJ1-2, with no clear D. The ends were cut back, 3 bases at V and 1 base at J, with 9 bases in the middle. The CDR3 runs 14 residues. CDR1 SNHLY and CDR2 FYNNEI come from the germline V gene. DNA for the CDR3: TGTGCCAGCAGTGATAGCCGACTTAACTATGGCTACACCTTC. Its protein is CASSDSRLNYGYTF.

The chain uses TRBV19 and TRBJ1-5, with unresolved D. CDR1 LNHDA and CDR2 SQIVND come from the germline V gene (reference sequence). The CDR3 runs 13 residues. Trimming stripped 0 bases from V and 7 bases from J, with 7 bases between. The CDR3 nucleotides are TGTGCCAGTAGTATAGATCTCGAGCAGCCCCAGCATTTT. Translation: CASSIDLEQPQHF.

This chain's CDR3 is CASSAGLQGGEKLFF. The CDR3 nucleotides read TGTGCCAGCAGCGCAGGACTACAGGGGGGGGAAAAACTGTTTTTT. The genes are TRBV9 and TRBJ1-4, with TRBD1 matching over 8 bases. This CDR3 spans 15 amino acids. Germline V gives CDR1 SGDLS, CDR2 YYNGEE. J lost 8 bases, V lost 3 bases, and 9 bases had no gene match.

About this clone itself: The germline gene is not matched at one end of the junction; a read error may be the cause. This specimen includes other DNA sequences encoding the same CDR3. The rearrangement uses TRBV9 and TRBJ1-1; 10 bases match TRBD1. This CDR3 is built from 15 residues. Germline V gene lookup returns CDR1 SGDLS and CDR2 YYNGEE. CDR3 sequence reads: CASSRLDRGNTEAFF. The DNA for the CDR3 is TGTGCCAGCAGCCGCCTGGACAGGGGGAACACTGAAGCCTTCTTT.

The chain combines TRBV7-9 with TRBJ1-2; D remains unclear. Trimming pared 5 bases from V and 5 bases from J, leaving 15 bases between. The CDR3 has 14 residues. Germline values: CDR1 SEHNR, CDR2 FQNEAQ (reference sequence). CDR3 amino acids: CASSQTGLRYGYTF. The CDR3 nucleotides read TGTGCCAGCAGCCAAACCGGTTTACGGTATGGCTACACCTTC.

The chain couples TRBV5-1 to TRBJ1-3; TRBD1 matches at 8 bases. The germline V gene has CDR1 SGHRS and CDR2 YFSETQ. V lost 4 bases to trimming and J lost 3 bases; unmatched junction nucleotides: 3. The CDR3 totals 14 residues. As DNA, the CDR3 is TGCGCCAGCAGCGAAGGGACAGGTGGAAACACCATATATTTT. It yields the protein CASSEGTGGNTIYF.

The chain links TRBV7-2 to TRBJ2-5; D call uncertain. Trimming left V 4 bases short and J 0 bases short, with 6 bases between. Germline CDR1 SGHTA, CDR2 FQGNSA. The CDR3 runs 13 residues. CDR3 DNA sequence: TGTGCCAGCAGCTCGAGGTACCAAGAGACCCAGTACTTC. Protein product: CASSSRYQETQYF.

The chain is built from TRBV30 and TRBJ2-1; the D is unclear. The V end was cut by 2 bases, the J end by 8 bases, with 7 bases between. Germline V CDR1 and CDR2: GTSNPN, SVGIG (reference sequence). This CDR3 has 11 residues. CDR3 DNA: TGTGCCTGGAGTCGCTCGGATGAGCAGTTCTTC. The encoded protein is CAWSRSDEQFF.

The V and J genes are TRBV28 and TRBJ1-1; maybe TRBD1 (5 bases). Germline V gene sequence: CDR1 MDHEN, CDR2 SYDVKM. V lost 6 bases and J 6 bases, leaving 11 bases between the germline ends. CDR3 size: 12 residues. CDR3 sequence reads: CASSHWTSEAFF. CDR3 nucleotides: TGTGCCAGCAGCCACTGGACATCTGAAGCTTTCTTT.

The chain employs TRBV5-1 and TRBJ2-5; D possibly corresponds to TRBD1 (5 bases). Germline values: CDR1 SGHRS, CDR2 YFSETQ. This CDR3 spans 15 amino acids. Trimming took 0 bases from V and 5 from J, leaving 14 bases between them. CDR3 in DNA: TGCGCCAGCAGCTTGGCAGCAGGGCTCGGGGAGACCCAGTACTTC. It codes for CASSLAAGLGETQYF.

The chain has TRBV7-3 and TRBJ2-7, with 11 bases matching TRBD2. With V trimmed by 5 bases and J by 2 bases, 8 bases remained unmatched. This CDR3 is 16 amino acids long. Per the germline V gene, CDR1 is SGHTA and CDR2 is FQGTGA. CDR3 DNA sequence: TGTGCCAGCAGCCCCGAAGGGACTAGCGGAACCTACGAGCAGTACTTC. This encodes CASSPEGTSGTYEQYF. Using reference TRBV7-3 and TRBJ2-7 for the parts outside the CDR3, the full variable domain is GAGVSQTPSNKVTEKGKYVELRCDPISGHTALYWYRQSLGQGPEFLIYFQGTGAADDSGLPNDRFFAVRPEGSVSTLKIQRTERGDSAVYLCASSPEGTSGTYEQYFGPGTRLTVT.

This chain joins TRBV5-1 and TRBJ2-7; 8 nucleotides agree with TRBD1. CDR1 SGHRS and CDR2 YFSETQ come from the germline V gene. CDR3 length equals 16 residues. V shed 6 bases, J shed 2 bases, and the junction held 13 bases outside the gene matches. The CDR3 loop reads CASTGVVQGATYEQYF. The CDR3 region has the DNA TGCGCCAGCACCGGCGTTGTGCAGGGGGCAACCTACGAGCAGTACTTC.

V is TRBV4-1 and J is TRBJ2-1; D unresolved. The V gene lost 0 bases and the J gene lost 9 bases, with 6 bases spanning the gap. This CDR3 spans 12 amino acids. From germline, CDR1 is MGHRA and CDR2 YSYEKL. Here the CDR3 DNA reads TGCGCCAGCAGCCAAGATGGGCCTGAGCAGTTCTTC. Its protein is CASSQDGPEQFF.

V is TRBV5-4 and J is TRBJ2-3; D might be TRBD1 (6 bases). The length of the CDR3 is 12 residues. Germline values: CDR1 SGHNT, CDR2 YYREEE (reference sequence). Trimming left V 5 bases short and J 6 bases short, with 10 bases between. The CDR3 sequence: CASSTGFDTQYF. In DNA form, the CDR3 reads TGTGCCAGCAGTACAGGGTTTGATACGCAGTATTTT.